Detailed here is one T cell receptor (beta chain). Its antigen remains unidentified. V was shortened by 3 bases and J by 4 bases, with 12 bases between the two germline ends. This CDR3 contains 14 residues. Germline V gene lookup returns CDR1 SEHNR and CDR2 FQNEAQ (reference sequence). This record belongs to a study of T cell responses to AZD1222 COVID-19 vaccine. Findings and limits, study-wide: A rise in Spike-specific TCR breadth and depth followed two AZD1222 doses. In the spike-specific TCR repertoire, nearly half reportedly target unmutated variant regions. Distributed over spike, vaccine-associated CD4 TCRs predominated at 160-218 and 743-854.

Profiling relied on immunoSEQ multiplex PCR, and the TCRdb table lists in-frame clones only, not all of them. In the table there are around 100,000 clones, roughly 91% of which are singletons. The source of this sequence is an adult in good health. The sample in question was peripheral blood, obtained on day 0 of AZD1222 vaccination. The rearrangement links TRBV7-9 to TRBJ1-2; tentatively, D is TRBD1 (5 bases). The CDR3 sequence is CASSFPQGVYGYTF. CDR3 nucleotide sequence: TGTGCCAGCAGCTTCCCCCAGGGAGTCTATGGCTACACCTTC.